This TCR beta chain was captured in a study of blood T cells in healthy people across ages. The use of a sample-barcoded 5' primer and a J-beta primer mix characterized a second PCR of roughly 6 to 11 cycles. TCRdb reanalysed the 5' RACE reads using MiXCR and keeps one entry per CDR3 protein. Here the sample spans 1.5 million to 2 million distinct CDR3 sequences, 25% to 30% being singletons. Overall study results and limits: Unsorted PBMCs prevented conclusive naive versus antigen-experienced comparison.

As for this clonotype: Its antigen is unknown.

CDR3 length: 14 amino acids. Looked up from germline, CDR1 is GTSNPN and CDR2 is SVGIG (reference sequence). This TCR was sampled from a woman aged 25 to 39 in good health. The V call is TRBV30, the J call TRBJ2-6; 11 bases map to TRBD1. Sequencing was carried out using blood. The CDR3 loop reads CSADRGHGANVLTF. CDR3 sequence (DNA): TGTTCCGCGGACAGGGGGCATGGGGCCAACGTCCTGACTTTC.